These 22 T cell receptor beta chains came from one sample sequenced in a study of PD-L1 blockade in urothelial cancer. This table comes from immunoSEQ multiplex PCR, and its TCRdb copy is limited to in-frame clones, with some not included. The data contain under 120,000 clones, approximately 86% of them seen just once; the ten biggest clones take up about 2.2%. The sample was PBMCs, taken around atezolizumab (anti-PD-L1) treatment. These receptors were collected from a middle-aged man with urothelial cancer.

This sequence joins TRBV7-2 and TRBJ2-2, with TRBD2 identical over 15 bases. V was clipped by 5 bases and J by 7 bases; unmatched bases: 11. Germline lookup yields CDR1 SGHTA and CDR2 FQGNSA. This CDR3 has 18 residues. CDR3: CASSRGTSGRRVGGELFF. CDR3 in DNA: TGTGCCAGCAGCCGAGGGACTAGCGGGAGGAGGGTGGGCGGGGAGCTGTTTTTT.

The V call is TRBV11-2, the J call TRBJ1-2; D uncertain. This CDR3 contains 15 residues. The V and J ends lost 1 base and 3 bases respectively, with 12 bases between them. CDR1 and CDR2 from the germline V gene are SGHAT and FQNNGV. In nucleotides, the CDR3 is TGTGCCAGCAGCTTAGCCTTTCAGTATCACTATGGCTACACCTTC. Protein: CASSLAFQYHYGYTF.

The V gene is TRBV27, the J gene TRBJ2-5; 7 bases are a match to TRBD2. The CDR3 is 14 amino acids. After removal of 7 bases from V and 5 bases from J, the junction contained 10 bases not matched to a gene. Per germline, CDR1 MNHEY and CDR2 SMNVEV (reference sequence). This chain's CDR3 is CASKIPGGEETQYF. The CDR3 DNA is TGTGCCAGCAAGATTCCGGGGGGTGAGGAGACCCAGTACTTC.

The rearrangement uses TRBV6-1 and TRBJ1-5; TRBD1 might be the D (6 bases). The CDR3 runs 14 residues. The V and J ends lost 6 bases and 3 bases respectively, with 12 bases between them. Looked up from germline, CDR1 is MNHNS and CDR2 is SASEGT. The CDR3 sequence is CASSPGQPNQPQHF. The DNA for the CDR3 is TGTGCCAGCAGCCCAGGACAGCCCAATCAGCCCCAGCATTTT.

The chain employs TRBV9 and TRBJ1-2; D is uncertain. The V end lost 0 bases, the J end lost 4 bases, and 7 bases lay between the germline ends. The CDR3 is 13 amino acids. From germline, CDR1 is SGDLS and CDR2 YYNGEE. The CDR3 protein is CASSVEHVYGYTF. For the CDR3, the DNA is TGTGCCAGCAGCGTAGAACACGTCTATGGCTACACCTTC.

The V and J genes are TRBV18 and TRBJ1-4; D ambiguous. Between the trimmed V and J ends, which lost 6 bases and 0 bases, there was a span of 11 bases. The V gene's germline CDR1 is KGHSH and CDR2 LQKENI. CDR3 length: 15 amino acids. For the CDR3, the DNA is TGTGCCAGCTCCCCGGGAAGCGCAACTAATGAAAAACTGTTTTTT. Residues: CASSPGSATNEKLFF. Using reference TRBV18 and TRBJ1-4 for the parts outside the CDR3, the full variable domain is NAGVMQNPRHLVRRRGQEARLRCSPMKGHSHVYWYRQLPEEGLKFMVYLQKENIIDESGMPKERFSAEFPKEGPSILRIQQVVRGDSAAYFCASSPGSATNEKLFFGSGTQLSVL.

This sequence joins TRBV7-3 and TRBJ1-1; no firm D call. Trimming removed 1 base at V and 1 base at J, with 10 bases between. Germline V CDR1 and CDR2: SGHTA, FQGTGA. This CDR3 comprises 15 residues. CDR3 in DNA: TGTGCCAGCAGCTTAAGGGCGCCCCAGAACACTGAAGCTTTCTTT. This codes for CASSLRAPQNTEAFF.

The J gene is TRBJ1-4, the V gene TRBV18; D might be TRBD1 (5 bases). Germline CDR1 KGHSH, CDR2 LQKENI. V lost 3 bases and J lost 2, with 7 bases in between. CDR3 length: 14 residues. CDR3 amino acids: CASSPQGTNEKLFF. Written as DNA, the CDR3 is TGTGCCAGCTCACCTCAGGGCACTAATGAAAAACTGTTTTTT.

The rearrangement uses TRBV27 and TRBJ1-2; 7 bases line up with TRBD1. This CDR3 has 13 residues. The junction had 3 bases not matched to a gene; V was cut back by 3 bases and J by 5 bases. Germline assignment: CDR1 MNHEY and CDR2 SMNVEV (reference sequence). This CDR3 reads CASSLGQSYGYTF. The CDR3, as DNA: TGTGCCAGCAGTTTGGGACAGTCGTATGGCTACACCTTC.

This clone came up a few times. This chain uses TRBV6-5 with TRBJ1-1; 7 nucleotides match TRBD1. CDR3 length: 13 residues. Unmatched junction bases numbered 1, after V lost 0 bases and J lost 6 bases. CDR1 is MNHEY, CDR2 SVGAGI, per germline. CDR3 DNA: TGTGCCAGCAGTTACTCGACAGGGCCTGAAGCTTTCTTT. Protein sequence: CASSYSTGPEAFF.

The gene calls are TRBV19 and TRBJ2-7; 9 bases match TRBD2. The ends lost 3 bases at V and 6 bases at J; junction bases unmatched: 15. In germline, CDR1 is LNHDA, CDR2 SQIVND (reference sequence). CDR3 length equals 17 residues. The CDR3 DNA reads as TGTGCCAGTAGTATCTTTCTAGCGGGACGAGAATCGACCGAGCAGTACTTC. The encoded protein is CASSIFLAGRESTEQYF.

The J gene is TRBJ2-5, the V gene TRBV7-6; D is ambiguous. The CDR3 has 10 amino acids. CDR1 and CDR2 (germline): SGHVS, FNYEAQ. V was shortened by 8 bases and J by 5 bases, with 6 bases between the two germline ends. DNA of the CDR3: TGTGCCAGCGGAGAGGAGACCCAGTACTTC. Encoded protein: CASGEETQYF.

About this clone itself: The conserved final phenylalanine or tryptophan is absent from the CDR3, which likely points to a read error. V gene TRBV11-1 combines with J gene TRBJ2-7; 11 bases line up with TRBD1. The CDR3 covers 17 residues. Unmatched junction bases numbered 9, after V lost 5 bases and J lost 0 bases. Per the germline V gene, CDR1 is SGHAT and CDR2 is FQDESV (reference sequence). CDR3 sequence: CASSLGTGGLSSYEQYL. Here the CDR3 DNA reads TGTGCCAGCAGCCTTGGGACAGGGGGTTTAAGCTCCTACGAGCAGTACCTC.

This sequence joins TRBV9 and TRBJ1-1; the D is unclear. Per germline, CDR1 SGDLS and CDR2 YYNGEE. Trimming shortened V by 0 bases and J by 4 bases, and 10 bases separated the two germline ends. CDR3 length: 14 residues. CDR3 amino acids: CASSVVTRSTEAFF. The CDR3 DNA reads as TGTGCCAGCAGCGTAGTGACGAGGAGCACTGAAGCTTTCTTT.

This clone came up a few times. The chain recombines TRBV6-5 with TRBJ1-1, with TRBD1 as a possible D gene (6 bases). The CDR3 covers 14 residues. The germline V gene has CDR1 MNHEY and CDR2 SVGAGI. The V and J ends lost 0 bases and 1 base respectively, with 6 bases between them. The CDR3: CASSYSRGNTEAFF. The CDR3 DNA reads as TGTGCCAGCAGTTACTCCAGGGGGAACACTGAAGCTTTCTTT.

The chain recombines TRBV30 with TRBJ1-5, with TRBD1 identical over 7 bases. Germline loops: CDR1 GTSNPN, CDR2 SVGIG (reference sequence). The V and J ends lost 8 bases and 4 bases, in that order; junction bases with no gene match: 8. This CDR3 region has 13 residues. The CDR3 bases are TGTGCCGCATCCGGGACAGTTAATCAGCCCCAGCATTTT. Translated: CAASGTVNQPQHF.

V is TRBV7-9 and J is TRBJ1-5; 7 positions agree with TRBD1. The ends lost 4 bases at V and 1 base at J; junction bases unmatched: 4. The CDR3 has 15 amino acids. Per germline, CDR1 SEHNR and CDR2 FQNEAQ (reference sequence). The CDR3 coding sequence is TGTGCCAGCAGCTCGACAGGGTCGAGCAATCAGCCCCAGCATTTT. It encodes CASSSTGSSNQPQHF.

The V and J genes are TRBV7-9 and TRBJ2-3; TRBD1 might be the D (6 bases). This CDR3 is 13 amino acids long. Trimming removed 0 bases from V and 10 bases from J, with 11 bases in between. From germline, CDR1 is SEHNR and CDR2 FQNEAQ (reference sequence). The CDR3 nucleotides are TGTGCCAGCAGCTTAGCCCAGGGGAAGTCGCAGTATTTT. Translating it yields CASSLAQGKSQYF. Full variable domain (rest looked up from reference TRBV7-9 and TRBJ2-3): DTGVSQNPRHKITKRGQNVTFRCDPISEHNRLYWYRQTLGQGPEFLTYFQNEAQLEKSRLLSDRFSAERPKGSFSTLEIQRTEQGDSAMYLCASSLAQGKSQYFGPGTRLTVL.

This chain uses TRBV27 with TRBJ1-4; no clear D gene. The CDR3 covers 16 residues. CDR1 MNHEY and CDR2 SMNVEV come from the germline V gene (reference sequence). The ends were cut back, 4 bases at V and 2 bases at J, with 14 bases in the middle. CDR3 sequence: CASSYLISGTNEKLFF. CDR3 coding DNA: TGTGCCAGCAGTTACCTAATCAGCGGTACTAATGAAAAACTGTTTTTT.

This clone occurred once. V is TRBV14 and J is TRBJ2-7, with 10 positions matching TRBD2. In germline, CDR1 is SGHDN, CDR2 FVKESK. This CDR3 contains 15 residues. V was clipped by 2 bases and J by 3 bases; unmatched bases: 4. DNA of the CDR3: TGTGCCAGCAGCCAACTAGCGGGAGTTAACTACGAGCAGTACTTC. Its translation: CASSQLAGVNYEQYF. Combining the CDR3 with reference TRBV14 and TRBJ2-7 gives the whole variable domain EAGVTQFPSHSVIEKGQTVTLRCDPISGHDNLYWYRRVMGKEIKFLLHFVKESKQDESGMPNNRFLAERTGGTYSTLKVQPAELEDSGVYFCASSQLAGVNYEQYFGPGTRLTVT.

The chain joins TRBV29-1 to TRBJ1-2, with TRBD1 matching 11 bases. The V gene end was trimmed by 1 base and the J gene end by 5 bases; junction bases not matched to a gene: 6. The CDR3 sequence is 15 residues long. CDR1 and CDR2 (germline): SQVTM, ANQGSEA. As DNA, the CDR3 is TGCAGCGTTGAAGTGGGGGACAGGGGGAGGTATGGCTACACCTTC. Residues: CSVEVGDRGRYGYTF.

CDR3 loop: CATTRTATQETQYF. The CDR3 DNA reads TGTGCCACGACCCGGACAGCTACCCAAGAGACCCAGTACTTC. The chain links TRBV10-3 to TRBJ2-5, with a tentative D call TRBD1 (6 bases). The CDR3 loop spans 14 amino acids. Germline CDR1 and CDR2: ENHRY and SYGVKD. V was cut by 10 bases and J by 1 base, with 16 bases left in between.